The present entry profiles one T cell receptor beta chain with its context. Its antigen is as yet unknown. This specimen comes from a study of T cells and Merkel cell carcinoma outcomes. Some clones are missing from TCRdb's copy, which holds only in-frame ones; the method was immunoSEQ multiplex PCR. The sample holds 2,000 or so clones, roughly 91% seen once. The ends were cut back, 0 bases at V and 1 base at J, with 8 bases in the middle. This CDR3 comprises 15 residues. CDR1 and CDR2 from the germline V gene are MGHRA and YSYEKL. Study-wide findings and caveats: Repertoire plus T-cell density reportedly predicted Merkel cell carcinoma outcomes.

The sample was tumor tissue from Merkel cell carcinoma. The sequence was collected from a human donor with Merkel cell carcinoma. The chain employs TRBV4-1 and TRBJ2-3; perhaps TRBD1 as D (5 bases). CDR3 region: CASSQDGRGTDTQYF. The DNA of the CDR3 is TGCGCCAGCAGCCAAGATGGCAGGGGCACAGATACGCAGTATTTT.